The sequence of this T cell receptor beta chain was determined in a study of early T cells in non-severe SARS-CoV-2 infection. Study results and caveats: Private and CD4 specificities were missed by VDJdb matching, skewed to anti-spike CD8.

From germline, CDR1 is MNHNY and CDR2 SVGAGI (reference sequence). Trimming removed 9 bases at V and 4 bases at J, with 15 bases between. The CDR3 covers 13 residues. As regards this clonotype: As yet, its antigen is unknown.

MiXCR was run by TCRdb on the 5' RACE reads, yielding one entry per CDR3 protein. The table has about 130,000 distinct CDR3 sequences, more than 13% seen once. V and J are TRBV6-6 and TRBJ2-5; D unresolved. The origin of this receptor is an adult who was a healthcare worker with PCR-confirmed SARS-CoV-2 infection or an uninfected control (not recorded which). The sample comprised whole blood. For the CDR3, the DNA is TGTGCCAGTGCCCAGGCTAGGTTAGAGACCCAGTACTTC. Protein sequence: CASAQARLETQYF.